The 9 T cell receptor beta chains below all came from one sample that was sequenced in a study of blood T cell repertoires in COVID-19. Assay used: immunoSEQ multiplex PCR; TCRdb lists only in-frame clones, some missing. The top ten clones hold over 9% of a sample with around 300,000 clones, about 90% of them seen once. Sequencing was performed on PBMCs or T cells enriched from blood (not recorded which). The receptors come from a woman aged 25 to 45 who had recovered from COVID-19.

The genes are TRBV4-3 and TRBJ2-3; 9 nucleotides agree with TRBD2. The CDR3 contains 17 residues. The V gene end was trimmed by 3 bases and the J gene end by 1 base; junction bases not matched to a gene: 8. Per the germline V gene, CDR1 is LGHNA and CDR2 is YSLEER. CDR3 nucleotides: TGCGCCAGCAGCCAGAGGCTAGCGGGGTTGCGCACAGATACGCAGTATTTT. It translates to CASSQRLAGLRTDTQYF.

The genes are TRBV10-1 and TRBJ1-1; D ambiguous. Trimming removed 3 bases at V and 3 bases at J, with 11 bases between. The CDR3 spans 14 residues. Germline values: CDR1 WNHNN, CDR2 SYGVQD (reference sequence). The CDR3, as DNA: TGCGCCAGCAGTGATCGGGGAAGGGACACTGAAGCTTTCTTT. It encodes CASSDRGRDTEAFF.

This clone was seen a few times. This sequence joins TRBV7-6 and TRBJ1-2; 9 bases fit TRBD1. This CDR3 has 14 amino acids. Germline lookup yields CDR1 SGHVS and CDR2 FNYEAQ. V shed 5 bases, J shed 2 bases, and the junction held 3 bases outside the gene matches. CDR3 nucleotides: TGTGCCAGCAGCCCGGGACAGGGAAACTATGGCTACACCTTC. This sequence encodes CASSPGQGNYGYTF.

In its sample, this clone was seen once. The rearrangement joins TRBV5-4 to TRBJ2-3, with 10 bases matching TRBD2. This CDR3 region has 14 residues. The ends lost 1 base at V and 10 bases at J; junction bases unmatched: 6. The germline V gene encodes CDR1 SGHNT and CDR2 YYREEE (reference sequence). In nucleotides, the CDR3 is TGTGCCAGCAGCTTGCTTAGCGGGAGGCCCGCGCAGTATTTT. This sequence encodes CASSLLSGRPAQYF.

This clone was seen more than once but under ten times. The chain combines TRBV5-1 with TRBJ2-5; tentatively, D is TRBD1 (5 bases). V lost 1 base and J 2 bases, leaving 15 bases between the germline ends. The length of the CDR3 is 16 residues. Germline V gene data show CDR1 as SGHRS and CDR2 as YFSETQ. The CDR3 loop is CASSLNRGSGQETQYF. DNA for the CDR3: TGCGCCAGCAGCTTGAATAGGGGTTCAGGACAAGAGACCCAGTACTTC.

The chain joins TRBV5-6 to TRBJ2-7, with TRBD2 identical over 7 bases. The V gene end was trimmed by 3 bases and the J gene end by 2 bases; junction bases not matched to a gene: 11. The germline V gene has CDR1 SGHDT and CDR2 YYEEEE. CDR3 size: 16 residues. The CDR3 spells CASSSLRDYPTYEQYF. CDR3 in DNA: TGTGCCAGCAGCTCCCTTCGGGACTACCCTACCTACGAGCAGTACTTC.

This clone has only a few counts. The gene calls are TRBV27 and TRBJ2-7, with 8 positions matching TRBD1. The CDR3 spans 12 residues. V shed 6 bases, J shed 5 bases, and the junction held 3 bases outside the gene matches. Germline V gene lookup returns CDR1 MNHEY and CDR2 SMNVEV (reference sequence). This CDR3 reads CASRTGAHEQYF. The CDR3 DNA reads TGTGCCAGCAGGACAGGGGCCCACGAGCAGTACTTC.

This chain links TRBV30 with TRBJ2-7, with D perhaps matching TRBD2 (5 bases). Germline CDR1 GTSNPN, CDR2 SVGIG (reference sequence). The CDR3 has 18 residues. V gave up 1 base and J gave up 0 bases, with 22 bases separating them. CDR3 loop: CAWSGPRPIGGSSYEQYF. CDR3 nucleotides: TGTGCCTGGAGTGGCCCGCGACCTATAGGAGGCAGCTCCTACGAGCAGTACTTC.

The chain recombines TRBV5-1 with TRBJ1-2; 9 positions match TRBD1. This CDR3 has 15 amino acids. V lost 3 bases to trimming and J lost 4 bases; unmatched junction nucleotides: 7. Germline V gene sequence: CDR1 SGHRS, CDR2 YFSETQ. The DNA for the CDR3 is TGCGCCAGCAGCTGGTGGACAGGGGACCCCTATGGCTACACCTTC. Amino acid sequence: CASSWWTGDPYGYTF.